A selection of T cell receptor beta chains follows, all from one sample in a study of cytotoxic CD8 clonotypes in ibrutinib-treated CLL. The assay was immunoSEQ multiplex PCR, and TCRdb's table has in-frame clones only and misses some. The sample includes about 310,000 clones, 80% seen only once; the top ten take about 6.7%. This specimen consisted of PBMCs, obtained before ibrutinib treatment. The receptor set was obtained from a human donor with chronic lymphocytic leukemia. Each CDR3 is given with its conserved first and last residue. Fields, in order: clone size, D gene, V gene, J gene, CDR3 protein, CDR3 DNA. D genes are given only for firm matches. Only some rows state a clone size, as once, few, many or a class for expanded clones.

size: once
D: TRBD2
V: TRBV15
J: TRBJ2-5
CDR3: CATSRDLYSGRQETQYF
DNA: TGTGCCACCAGCAGAGATCTTTACAGCGGGAGACAAGAGACCCAGTACTTC

size: -
D: -
V: TRBV5-1
J: TRBJ1-1
CDR3: CASSFGELNTEAFF
DNA: TGCGCCAGCAGCTTCGGGGAGTTGAACACTGAAGCTTTCTTT

size: -
D: TRBD1
V: TRBV4-1
J: TRBJ2-5
CDR3: CASSRTTGGQETQYF
DNA: TGCGCCAGCAGCCGAACGACAGGGGGTCAAGAGACCCAGTACTTC

size: -
D: -
V: TRBV5-1
J: TRBJ1-2
CDR3: CASRPSPTGGYTF
DNA: TGCGCCAGCAGACCAAGCCCGACTGGTGGCTACACCTTC

size: -
D: -
V: TRBV30
J: TRBJ2-7
CDR3: CAWSVLVTRGEQYF
DNA: TGTGCCTGGAGTGTACTAGTTACCAGGGGCGAGCAGTACTTC

size: once
D: -
V: TRBV30
J: TRBJ1-4
CDR3: CAWSVGTHNEKLFF
DNA: TGTGCCTGGAGTGTGGGCACCCATAATGAAAAACTGTTTTTT

size: -
D: -
V: TRBV5-8
J: TRBJ2-3
CDR3: CASSLEGRAADTQYF
DNA: TGTGCCAGCAGCTTGGAGGGACGAGCAGCAGATACGCAGTATTTT

size: few
D: TRBD1
V: TRBV18
J: TRBJ1-2
CDR3: CASSIRDRDFNYGYTF
DNA: TGTGCCAGCTCCATCCGGGACAGGGACTTTAACTATGGCTACACCTTC

size: -
D: TRBD1
V: TRBV30
J: TRBJ2-5
CDR3: CAWSVRQGVETQYF
DNA: TGTGCCTGGAGTGTACGACAGGGGGTTGAGACCCAGTACTTC

size: -
D: -
V: TRBV7-2
J: TRBJ2-1
CDR3: CASSLVARAGPADEQFF
DNA: TGTGCCAGCAGCTTAGTGGCTCGGGCAGGACCAGCCGATGAGCAGTTCTTC

size: -
D: -
V: TRBV11-2
J: TRBJ1-2
CDR3: CASSPTSLGGYTF
DNA: TGTGCCAGCAGCCCCACCTCCCTCGGAGGCTACACCTTC

size: -
D: -
V: TRBV2
J: TRBJ1-4
CDR3: CASRISRHNPNEKLFF
DNA: TGTGCCAGCAGGATATCCAGACATAATCCGAATGAAAAACTGTTTTTT

size: -
D: -
V: TRBV11-2
J: TRBJ1-5
CDR3: CASSFSEGAAQHF
DNA: TGTGCCAGCAGCTTCTCTGAGGGAGCAGCCCAGCATTTT

size: -
D: TRBD2
V: TRBV7-9
J: TRBJ2-1
CDR3: CASSRSGSSYNEQFF
DNA: TGTGCCAGCAGCCGGAGCGGGAGCTCCTACAATGAGCAGTTCTTC

size: -
D: -
V: TRBV7-2
J: TRBJ2-5
CDR3: CASSLGGAAGETQYF
DNA: TGTGCCAGCAGCTTAGGCGGGGCGGCGGGGGAGACCCAGTACTTC

size: -
D: TRBD2
V: TRBV5-1
J: TRBJ2-1
CDR3: CASSFTGGGEQFF
DNA: TGCGCCAGCAGCTTTACTGGGGGAGGGGAGCAGTTCTTC

size: -
D: -
V: TRBV29-1
J: TRBJ1-2
CDR3: CSVDLGADGYTF
DNA: TGCAGCGTTGATCTGGGGGCAGATGGCTACACCTTC

size: -
D: -
V: TRBV7-2
J: TRBJ2-1
CDR3: CASSATTVNRFLYNEQFF
DNA: TGTGCCAGCAGCGCTACTACCGTTAACAGGTTCCTCTACAATGAGCAGTTCTTC

size: -
D: -
V: TRBV7-2
J: TRBJ1-1
CDR3: CASSFGATTNTEAFF
DNA: TGTGCCAGCAGCTTCGGCGCAACTACGAACACTGAAGCTTTCTTT

size: -
D: -
V: TRBV29-1
J: TRBJ1-2
CDR3: CSVTRDIAGYTF
DNA: TGCAGCGTTACTCGGGACATAGCCGGCTACACCTTC

size: -
D: -
V: TRBV27
J: TRBJ1-2
CDR3: CASSPSGAHGYTF
DNA: TGTGCCAGCAGTCCCTCGGGGGCGCATGGCTACACCTTC

size: -
D: -
V: TRBV7-6
J: TRBJ2-2
CDR3: CASRPILGGGTGELFF
DNA: TGTGCCAGCAGACCCATACTAGGGGGGGGCACCGGGGAGCTGTTTTTT

size: -
D: TRBD2
V: TRBV7-9
J: TRBJ2-1
CDR3: CASSEKAAGNLYNEQFF
DNA: TGTGCCAGCAGCGAAAAGGCAGCGGGAAATCTTTACAATGAGCAGTTCTTC

size: -
D: TRBD2
V: TRBV29-1
J: TRBJ2-3
CDR3: CSVRGSSWDTQYF
DNA: TGCAGCGTTCGCGGGAGCTCGTGGGATACGCAGTATTTT

size: few
D: TRBD2
V: TRBV6-1
J: TRBJ2-1
CDR3: CASRPGVAGYNEQFF
DNA: TGTGCCAGCAGGCCCGGAGTAGCGGGATACAATGAGCAGTTCTTC

size: few
D: -
V: TRBV7-9
J: TRBJ2-1
CDR3: CASRPLGGITSYNEQFF
DNA: TGTGCCAGCAGACCCCTGGGGGGAATAACGTCCTACAATGAGCAGTTCTTC

size: -
D: -
V: TRBV4-1
J: TRBJ2-1
CDR3: CASSQDSALLGNEQFF
DNA: TGCGCCAGCAGCCAAGATTCGGCACTGTTGGGCAATGAGCAGTTCTTC

size: -
D: -
V: TRBV6-5
J: TRBJ1-2
CDR3: CASSRDTSYGYTF
DNA: TGTGCCAGCAGCCGGGATACAAGCTATGGCTACACCTTC

size: -
D: TRBD2
V: TRBV6-1
J: TRBJ2-5
CDR3: CASSQGLAGGKETQYF
DNA: TGTGCCAGCAGTCAAGGACTAGCGGGAGGAAAAGAGACCCAGTACTTC

size: few
D: -
V: TRBV6-1
J: TRBJ2-3
CDR3: CASSNSAHSTDTQYF
DNA: TGTGCCAGCAGTAACAGTGCGCACTCCACAGATACGCAGTATTTT

size: -
D: -
V: TRBV5-4
J: TRBJ2-1
CDR3: CASSQEEGFYNEQFF
DNA: TGTGCCAGCAGCCAAGAGGAGGGATTCTACAATGAGCAGTTCTTC

size: -
D: TRBD2
V: TRBV5-6
J: TRBJ2-3
CDR3: CASSLLGLAGGIDTQYF
DNA: TGTGCCAGCAGCTTGCTGGGACTAGCGGGAGGAATAGATACGCAGTATTTT